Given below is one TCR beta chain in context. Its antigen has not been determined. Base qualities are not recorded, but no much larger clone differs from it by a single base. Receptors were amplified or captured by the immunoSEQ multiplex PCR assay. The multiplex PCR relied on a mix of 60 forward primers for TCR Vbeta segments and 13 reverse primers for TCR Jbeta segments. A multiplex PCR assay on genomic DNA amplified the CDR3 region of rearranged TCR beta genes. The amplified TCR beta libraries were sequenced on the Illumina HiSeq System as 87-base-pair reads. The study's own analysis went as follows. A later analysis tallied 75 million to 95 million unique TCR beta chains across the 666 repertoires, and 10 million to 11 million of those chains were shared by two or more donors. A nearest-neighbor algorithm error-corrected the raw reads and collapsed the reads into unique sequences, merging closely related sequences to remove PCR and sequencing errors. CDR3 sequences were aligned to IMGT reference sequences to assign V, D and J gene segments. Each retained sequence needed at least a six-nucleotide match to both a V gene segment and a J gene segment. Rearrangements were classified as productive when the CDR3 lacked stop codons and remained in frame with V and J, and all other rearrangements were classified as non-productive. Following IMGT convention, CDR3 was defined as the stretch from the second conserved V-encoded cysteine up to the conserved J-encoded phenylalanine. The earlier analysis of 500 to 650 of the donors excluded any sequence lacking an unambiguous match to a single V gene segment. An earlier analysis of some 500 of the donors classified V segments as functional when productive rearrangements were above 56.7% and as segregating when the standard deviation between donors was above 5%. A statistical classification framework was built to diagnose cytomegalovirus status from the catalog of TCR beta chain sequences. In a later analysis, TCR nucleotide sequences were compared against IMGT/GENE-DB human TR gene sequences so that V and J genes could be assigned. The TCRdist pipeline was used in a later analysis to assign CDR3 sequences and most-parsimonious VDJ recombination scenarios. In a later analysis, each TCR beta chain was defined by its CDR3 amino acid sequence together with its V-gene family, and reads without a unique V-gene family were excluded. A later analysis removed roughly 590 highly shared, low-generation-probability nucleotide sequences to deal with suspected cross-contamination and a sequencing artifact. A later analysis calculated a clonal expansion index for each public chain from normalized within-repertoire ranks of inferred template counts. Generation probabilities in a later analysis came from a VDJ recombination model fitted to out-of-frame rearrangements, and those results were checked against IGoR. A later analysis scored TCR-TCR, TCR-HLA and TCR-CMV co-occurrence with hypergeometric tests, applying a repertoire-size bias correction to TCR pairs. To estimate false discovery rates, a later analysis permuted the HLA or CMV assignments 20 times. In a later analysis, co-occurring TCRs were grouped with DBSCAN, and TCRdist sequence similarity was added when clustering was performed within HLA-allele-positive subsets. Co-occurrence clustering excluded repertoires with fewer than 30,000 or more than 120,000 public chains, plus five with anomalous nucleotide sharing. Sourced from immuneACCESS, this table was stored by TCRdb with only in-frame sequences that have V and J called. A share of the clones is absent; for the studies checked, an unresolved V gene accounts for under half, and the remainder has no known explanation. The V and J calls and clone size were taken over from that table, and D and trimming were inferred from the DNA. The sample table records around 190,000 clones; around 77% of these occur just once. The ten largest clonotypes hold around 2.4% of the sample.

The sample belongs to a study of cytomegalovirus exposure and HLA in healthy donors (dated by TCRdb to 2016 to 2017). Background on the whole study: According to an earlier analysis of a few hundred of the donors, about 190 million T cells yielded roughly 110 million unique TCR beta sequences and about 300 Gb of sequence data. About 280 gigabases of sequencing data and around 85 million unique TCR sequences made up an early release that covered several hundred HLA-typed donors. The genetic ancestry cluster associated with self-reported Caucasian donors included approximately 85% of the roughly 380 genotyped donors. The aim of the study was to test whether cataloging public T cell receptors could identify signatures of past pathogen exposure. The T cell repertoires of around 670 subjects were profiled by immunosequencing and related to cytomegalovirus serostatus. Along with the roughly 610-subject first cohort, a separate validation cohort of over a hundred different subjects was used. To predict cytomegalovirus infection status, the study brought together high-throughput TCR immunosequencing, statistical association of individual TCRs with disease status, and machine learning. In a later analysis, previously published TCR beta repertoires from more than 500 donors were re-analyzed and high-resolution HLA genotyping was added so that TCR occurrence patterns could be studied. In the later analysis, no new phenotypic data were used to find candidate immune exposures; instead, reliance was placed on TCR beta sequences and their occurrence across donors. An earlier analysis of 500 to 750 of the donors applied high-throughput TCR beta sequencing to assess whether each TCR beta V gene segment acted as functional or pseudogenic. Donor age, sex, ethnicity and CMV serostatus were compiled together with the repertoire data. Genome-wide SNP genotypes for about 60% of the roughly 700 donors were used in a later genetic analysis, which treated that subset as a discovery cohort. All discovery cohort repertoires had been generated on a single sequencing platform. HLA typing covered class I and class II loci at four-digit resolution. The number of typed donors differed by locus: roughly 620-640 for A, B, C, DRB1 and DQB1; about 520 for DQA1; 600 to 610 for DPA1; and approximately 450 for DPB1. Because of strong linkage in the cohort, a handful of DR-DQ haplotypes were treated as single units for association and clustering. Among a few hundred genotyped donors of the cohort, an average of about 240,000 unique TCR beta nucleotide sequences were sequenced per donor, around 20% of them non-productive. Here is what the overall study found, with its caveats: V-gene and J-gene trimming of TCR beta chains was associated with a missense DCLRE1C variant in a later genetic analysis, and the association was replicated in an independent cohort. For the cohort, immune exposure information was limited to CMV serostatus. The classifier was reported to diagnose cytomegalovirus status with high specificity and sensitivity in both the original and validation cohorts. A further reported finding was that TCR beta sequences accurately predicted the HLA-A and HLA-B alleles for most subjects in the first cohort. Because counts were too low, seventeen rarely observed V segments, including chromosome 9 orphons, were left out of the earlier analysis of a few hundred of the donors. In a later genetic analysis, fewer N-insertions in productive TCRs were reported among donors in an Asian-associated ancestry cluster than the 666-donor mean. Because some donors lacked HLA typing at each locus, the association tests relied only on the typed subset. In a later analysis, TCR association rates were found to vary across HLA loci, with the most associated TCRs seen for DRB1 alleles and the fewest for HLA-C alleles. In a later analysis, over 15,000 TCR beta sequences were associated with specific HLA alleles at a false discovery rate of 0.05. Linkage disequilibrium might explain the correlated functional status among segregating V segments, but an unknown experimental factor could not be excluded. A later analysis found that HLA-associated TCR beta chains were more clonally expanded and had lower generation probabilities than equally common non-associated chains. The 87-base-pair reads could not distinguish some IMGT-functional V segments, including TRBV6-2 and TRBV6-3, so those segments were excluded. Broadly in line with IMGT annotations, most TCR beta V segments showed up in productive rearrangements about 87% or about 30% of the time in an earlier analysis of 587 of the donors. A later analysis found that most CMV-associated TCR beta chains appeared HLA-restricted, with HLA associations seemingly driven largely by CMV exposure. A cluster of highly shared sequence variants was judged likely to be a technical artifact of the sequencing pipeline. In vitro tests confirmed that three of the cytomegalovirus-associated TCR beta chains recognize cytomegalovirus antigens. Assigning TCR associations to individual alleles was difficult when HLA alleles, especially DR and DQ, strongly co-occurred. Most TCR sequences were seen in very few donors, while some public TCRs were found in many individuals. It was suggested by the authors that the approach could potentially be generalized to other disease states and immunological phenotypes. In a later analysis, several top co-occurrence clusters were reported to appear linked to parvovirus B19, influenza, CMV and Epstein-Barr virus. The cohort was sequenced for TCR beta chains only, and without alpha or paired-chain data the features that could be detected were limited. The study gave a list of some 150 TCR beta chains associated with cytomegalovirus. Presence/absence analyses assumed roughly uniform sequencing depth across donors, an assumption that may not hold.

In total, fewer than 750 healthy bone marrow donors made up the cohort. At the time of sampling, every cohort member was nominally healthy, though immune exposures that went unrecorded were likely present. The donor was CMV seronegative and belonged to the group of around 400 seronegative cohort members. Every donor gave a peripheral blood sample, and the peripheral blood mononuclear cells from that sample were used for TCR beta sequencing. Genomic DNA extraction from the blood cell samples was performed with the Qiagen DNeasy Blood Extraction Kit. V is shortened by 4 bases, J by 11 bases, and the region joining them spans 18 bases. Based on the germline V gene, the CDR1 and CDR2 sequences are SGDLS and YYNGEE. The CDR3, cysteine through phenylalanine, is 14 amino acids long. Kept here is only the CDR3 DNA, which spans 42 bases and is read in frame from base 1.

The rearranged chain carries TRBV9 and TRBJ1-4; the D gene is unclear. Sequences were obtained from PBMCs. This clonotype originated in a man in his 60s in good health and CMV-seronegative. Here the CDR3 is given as CASSPSVGLGKLFF. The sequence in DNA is TGTGCCAGCAGCCCTAGCGTAGGGCTGGGGAAACTGTTTTTT.